There are a few counts of the clone carrying this TCR beta chain. Its antigen is undetermined. For Graves' hyperthyroidism to be stable, ophthalmopathy could not progress within 18 months. Patients aged 18 to 65 had newly diagnosed hyperthyroidism lasting under 2 months. The source of the sample is a study of T cells in Graves' hyperthyroidism and ophthalmopathy. Amplified regions were TCR beta CDR3 sequences from RNA transcripts. Carried out on the TCR CDR3, a first-round RT-PCR used the HTBI primer set. TCRdb fed the multiplex PCR reads into MiXCR, producing one record per CDR3 protein. The sample records around 350,000 distinct CDR3 sequences, 20% to 25% being singletons. General study results and limits: Blood held most thyroid clonotypes expanded above 0.001 frequency. Ophthalmopathy was told apart from stable hyperthyroidism by a 13 V-J model.

Sequenced material: blood. The TCR was taken from a man in his fifties with Graves' hyperthyroidism.

This chain's CDR3 is CASSFEGGPGDTQYF. The CDR3 coding sequence is TGTGCCAGCAGCTTCGAGGGAGGGCCGGGAGATACGCAGTATTTT. The chain combines TRBV11-2 with TRBJ2-3, with 7 bases lining up with TRBD2. J lost 5 bases, V lost 3 bases, and 8 bases had no gene match. CDR1 SGHAT and CDR2 FQNNGV come from the germline V gene. The CDR3 loop spans 15 amino acids.